The 27 T cell receptor beta chains in this list originate from one sample, sequenced in a study of T cells in Graves' hyperthyroidism and ophthalmopathy. The TCR beta CDR3 regions underwent amplification using RNA transcripts as the source. The TCR CDR3 first-round RT-PCR relied on the HTBI primer set. One entry per CDR3 protein results from TCRdb running MiXCR on the multiplex PCR reads. Of 300,000 or so distinct CDR3 sequences in the sample, roughly 15% were seen once. Sequencing used blood. These TCRs come from a man aged 30-40 years with Graves' hyperthyroidism.

V and J are TRBV15 and TRBJ2-1, with D possibly being TRBD2 (5 bases). The CDR3 covers 16 residues. CDR1 LNHNV and CDR2 YYDKDF come from the germline V gene (reference sequence). Trimming stripped 5 bases from V and 6 bases from J, with 20 bases between. CDR3 coding DNA: TGTGCCACCAGCCTAGGCCGGGGTTTTAACTCCAATGAGCAGTTCTTC. Translating it yields CATSLGRGFNSNEQFF. Supplemented by reference TRBV15 and TRBJ2-1, the full variable domain reads DAMVIQNPRYQVTQFGKPVTLSCSQTLNHNVMYWYQQKSSQAPKLLFHYYDKDFNNEADTPDNFQSRRPNTSFCFLDIRSPGLGDTAMYLCATSLGRGFNSNEQFFGPGTRLTVL.

This clonotype was detected many times. This sequence joins TRBV10-3 and TRBJ2-1; tentatively, D is TRBD2 (6 bases). This CDR3 comprises 13 residues. Trimming took off 9 bases at V and 10 bases at J, with 19 bases between the two ends. Per germline, CDR1 ENHRY and CDR2 SYGVKD. The chain's CDR3 is CAINEAREGEQFF. In nucleotides, the CDR3 is TGTGCCATTAATGAGGCGCGGGAAGGCGAGCAGTTCTTC.

This clonotype was counted between two and nine times. The chain is built from TRBV4-2 and TRBJ1-2; 9 bases map to TRBD1. The CDR3 has 15 amino acids. J gave up 5 bases and V 3 bases, and 7 bases lay outside the gene matches. Germline lookup yields CDR1 LGHNA and CDR2 YNFKEQ. The CDR3 DNA reads TGTGCCAGCAGCCAGAACAGGGGGCGTTGGTATGGCTACACCTTC. Encoded protein: CASSQNRGRWYGYTF.

This clonotype came up many times. J is TRBJ2-7 and V is TRBV2; D is uncertain. The CDR3 runs 14 residues. Germline CDR1 reads SNHLY; CDR2 reads FYNNEI. Trimming shortened V by 8 bases and J by 0 bases, and 14 bases separated the two germline ends. CDR3 protein: CASRVRRNSYEQYF. The CDR3, as DNA: TGTGCCAGCCGAGTCCGGCGAAACTCCTACGAGCAGTACTTC.

This clonotype was counted ten times or more. The gene calls are TRBV6-1 and TRBJ2-2; 9 nucleotides align to TRBD1. The J segment lost 5 bases and the V segment lost 6 bases, leaving 16 bases of the junction unmatched. This CDR3 has 18 amino acids. From germline, CDR1 is MNHNS and CDR2 SASEGT. The CDR3 bases are TGTGCCAGCAGGTCTTCCGGGACAGGGCCTTGGTGGACCGGGGAGCTGTTTTTT. Translating gives CASRSSGTGPWWTGELFF.

In its sample, this clonotype was seen many times. This chain joins TRBV20-1 and TRBJ2-1; 9 nucleotides match TRBD1. Trimming cost V 3 bases and J 1 base; bases outside gene matches: 4. Germline V lookup: CDR1 DFQATT, CDR2 SNEGSKA (reference sequence). The length of the CDR3 is 15 residues. The CDR3 DNA reads as TGCAGTGCTAGTGGGGACAGGGAATCCTACAATGAGCAGTTCTTC. It specifies CSASGDRESYNEQFF.

This clonotype was seen many times. The chain has TRBV2 and TRBJ2-5; a possible D gene is TRBD1 (8 bases). Between the trimmed V and J ends, which lost 7 bases and 2 bases, there was a span of 14 bases. The CDR3 totals 14 residues. From germline, CDR1 is SNHLY and CDR2 FYNNEI. CDR3 sequence reads: CASTYRGGQETQYF. CDR3 bases: TGTGCCAGCACCTACAGGGGGGGTCAAGAGACCCAGTACTTC.

The V call is TRBV19, the J call TRBJ1-2; maybe TRBD1 (5 bases). V shed 2 bases and J shed 8 bases, with 15 bases lying between them. Germline loops: CDR1 LNHDA, CDR2 SQIVND (reference sequence). The CDR3 is 14 residues long. CDR3 loop: CASSIRQLTQGYTF. The CDR3 nucleotides are TGTGCCAGTAGTATACGACAGTTGACCCAAGGCTACACCTTC.

This clonotype occurred many times. This chain uses TRBV29-1 with TRBJ2-1; 7 bases line up with TRBD1. Germline-derived CDR1 and CDR2 are SQVTM and ANQGSEA. After removal of 7 bases from V and 6 bases from J, the junction contained 9 bases not matched to a gene. The length of the CDR3 is 13 residues. The CDR3 DNA is TGCAGCGCCGTGTTTAACAGGGGCAATGAGCAGTTCTTC. Translation gives CSAVFNRGNEQFF.

The chain couples TRBV7-9 to TRBJ1-2, with unresolved D. V lost 1 base to trimming and J lost 4 bases, with 10 bases between them. This CDR3 is 14 amino acids long. Germline CDR1 SEHNR, CDR2 FQNEAQ (reference sequence). This chain's CDR3 is CASSLVMWSYGYTF. The CDR3 nucleotides are TGTGCCAGCAGCTTAGTTATGTGGAGCTATGGCTACACCTTC.

As DNA, the CDR3 is TGCAGCGTTGAGCAGTTGCGCGGGGATGAGCAGTTCTTC. Translated: CSVEQLRGDEQFF. V gene TRBV29-1 combines with J gene TRBJ2-1, with D possibly being TRBD2 (6 bases). The germline V and J ends were trimmed by 3 bases and 8 bases, with 14 bases remaining between them. CDR3 length: 13 residues. The V gene's germline CDR1 is SQVTM and CDR2 ANQGSEA.

This clonotype was seen at least ten times. V is TRBV2 and J is TRBJ2-3; either TRBD1 or TRBD2 may fit D (5 bases each). Per the germline V gene, CDR1 is SNHLY and CDR2 is FYNNEI. V was trimmed by 11 bases and J by 3 bases, leaving 12 bases between them. The CDR3 has 12 residues. The chain's CDR3 is CASGRGTDTQYF. The CDR3 nucleotides read TGTGCCTCAGGGAGAGGGACAGATACGCAGTATTTT.

This clonotype was seen ten or more times. The chain links TRBV6-2 or TRBV6-3 to TRBJ2-1; D is ambiguous. V lost 0 bases and J lost 10, with 10 bases in between. This CDR3 contains 13 residues. Looked up from germline, CDR1 is MNHEY and CDR2 is SVGEGT. In DNA form, the CDR3 reads TGTGCCAGCAGTTACTCGAGTGTCGGCGAGCAGTTCTTC. Protein: CASSYSSVGEQFF.

This clonotype was found many times. The chain has TRBV12-3 or TRBV12-4 and TRBJ2-1; 7 nucleotides agree with TRBD2. V lost 10 bases and J lost 6; bases outside the gene matches: 12. The length of the CDR3 is 14 residues. The CDR3 reads CANGNTRESNEQFF. Here the CDR3 DNA reads TGTGCCAACGGCAACACGCGGGAGAGCAATGAGCAGTTCTTC.

The V call is TRBV29-1, the J call TRBJ1-1, with D unresolved. Per germline, CDR1 SQVTM and CDR2 ANQGSEA. The V and J ends lost 3 bases and 11 bases respectively, with 13 bases between them. The CDR3 has 11 amino acids. DNA for the CDR3: TGCAGCGTTGATCGCCAATTGACGGCTTTCTTT. Its translation is CSVDRQLTAFF.

This clonotype has a handful of counts. With a much larger clone just one base away, this may be a read error. The chain couples TRBV12-5 to TRBJ2-1; TRBD2 matches 16 bases. This CDR3 is 16 amino acids long. The germline V gene has CDR1 LGHNT and CDR2 FRNRAP. Here the CDR3 reads CASGSGTSGGGNERFF. CDR3 nucleotides: TGTGCTAGTGGTTCCGGGACTAGCGGGGGGGGGAATGAGCGGTTCTTC.

This chain links TRBV27 with TRBJ2-3; D remains unclear. Germline lookup yields CDR1 MNHEY and CDR2 SMNVEV (reference sequence). CDR3 length: 13 amino acids. V was clipped by 3 bases and J by 10 bases, with 14 bases between them. CDR3 nucleotides: TGTGCCAGCAGTTTCTCCCCGTCCTTGGCGCAGTATTTT. As protein: CASSFSPSLAQYF.

This clonotype was seen a handful of times. The chain combines TRBV28 with TRBJ2-6; D remains ambiguous. Germline V gene data show CDR1 as MDHEN and CDR2 as SYDVKM. V gave up 3 bases and J gave up 0 bases, with 9 bases separating them. CDR3 length: 16 residues. The CDR3 bases are TGTGCCAGCAGTTTCGGCTTCAGCTCTGGGGCCAACGTCCTGACTTTC. Amino acid sequence: CASSFGFSSGANVLTF.

This chain joins TRBV28 and TRBJ1-5; 7 bases agree with TRBD1. This CDR3 has 15 amino acids. V lost 3 bases to trimming and J lost 4 bases; unmatched junction nucleotides: 6. CDR1 MDHEN and CDR2 SYDVKM come from the germline V gene. The CDR3 spells CASSFPGTENQPQHF. The CDR3 region has the DNA TGTGCCAGCAGTTTCCCCGGGACAGAGAATCAGCCCCAGCATTTT.

The J gene is TRBJ2-7, the V gene TRBV6-1; D gene unclear. Trimming stripped 6 bases from V and 3 bases from J, with 6 bases between. Germline V lookup: CDR1 MNHNS, CDR2 SASEGT. CDR3 size: 11 residues. CDR3 DNA sequence: TGTGCCAGCAGGCAATACTACGAGCAGTACTTC. It codes for CASRQYYEQYF.

The sample holds many counts of this clonotype. V gene TRBV7-9 combines with J gene TRBJ2-3; TRBD2 is a possible D gene (5 bases). The germline V gene has CDR1 SEHNR and CDR2 FQNEAQ (reference sequence). Trimming removed 7 bases from V and 6 bases from J, with 32 bases in between. The CDR3 sequence is 19 residues long. CDR3 DNA: TGTGCCAGCACCAACTTGGCCCGAACTAGTGTTATAGGGAAGGATACGCAGTATTTT. This codes for CASTNLARTSVIGKDTQYF.

This clonotype was found many times. CDR3 sequence reads: CASSYEGRETQYF. The CDR3 DNA follows: TGTGCCAGCAGCTATGAAGGCAGAGAGACCCAGTACTTC. V usage is TRBV12-3 or TRBV12-4 and J usage is TRBJ2-5; D gene uncertain. Trimming pared 6 bases from V and 4 bases from J, leaving 12 bases between. The CDR3 covers 13 residues.

This clonotype was seen ten or more times. The genes are TRBV28 and TRBJ1-1; unclear D gene. The CDR3 consists of 13 residues. In germline, CDR1 is MDHEN, CDR2 SYDVKM. V lost 7 bases and J 8 bases, leaving 17 bases between the germline ends. CDR3 residues: CASILANSKEAFF. For the CDR3, the DNA is TGTGCCAGCATCTTGGCTAACTCTAAGGAAGCTTTCTTT. Filled out from reference TRBV28 and TRBJ1-1, the complete variable domain reads DVKVTQSSRYLVKRTGEKVFLECVQDMDHENMFWYRQDPGLGLRLIYFSYDVKMKEKGDIPEGYSVSREKKERFSLILESASTNQTSMYLCASILANSKEAFFGQGTRLTVV.

V gene TRBV19 combines with J gene TRBJ2-1; TRBD2 matches 9 bases. The V gene's germline CDR1 is LNHDA and CDR2 SQIVND (reference sequence). Trimming cost V 3 bases and J 4 bases; bases outside gene matches: 4. The CDR3 loop spans 15 amino acids. The DNA for the CDR3 is TGTGCCAGTAGTATGGGTCTAGCGGGGTACAATGAGCAGTTCTTC. Residues: CASSMGLAGYNEQFF.

As for this clonotype: A much larger clone lies a single base off, so this may be a read error. The V and J genes are TRBV28 and TRBJ2-7; a weak D match, TRBD1 (6 bases). Germline CDR1 is MDHEN and CDR2 is SYDVKM. The CDR3 spans 11 residues. Trimming cost V 9 bases and J 5 bases, with 11 bases left between them. The CDR3 sequence: CASTGFDEQYF. In nucleotides, the CDR3 is TGTGCCAGTACAGGGTTCGACGAGCAGTACTTC.

The sample holds many counts of this clonotype. The chain employs TRBV18 and TRBJ2-3, with 9 nucleotides matching TRBD1. The CDR3 extends over 15 amino acids. Trimming at V came to 4 bases and at J to 6 bases, leaving 8 bases not matched to a gene. Germline CDR1 and CDR2: KGHSH and LQKENI. CDR3 coding DNA: TGTGCCAGCTCACTGGCGACAGGGGGAGTGGATACGCAGTATTTT. Its translation: CASSLATGGVDTQYF.

This clonotype was seen many times. CDR3 amino acids: CASSLDEDEQYF. The CDR3 DNA is TGTGCCAGCAGCTTAGATGAAGACGAGCAGTACTTC. The chain has TRBV7-9 and TRBJ2-7; unclear D gene. This CDR3 comprises 12 residues. V lost 1 base to trimming and J lost 5 bases, with 6 bases between them. Germline CDR1 reads SEHNR; CDR2 reads FQNEAQ (reference sequence).